What follows are 8 T cell receptor beta chains derived from one specimen sequenced in a study of T-cell reconstitution after alpha-beta-depleted transplantation in children. For TCRbeta, the library was prepared with unique molecular identifiers. TCRdb recomputed calls from the PCR reads with MiXCR, one row per CDR3 protein. This table has fewer than 1 million distinct CDR3 sequences, around 17% appearing once. Sample: PBMCs, mostly from graft donor cells, taken 360 days after TCRalphabeta/CD19-depleted stem cell transplant. The source is a male patient younger than 18 who had a stem cell transplant for acute lymphoblastic leukemia, so the T cells may come from the graft donor.

The table lists this clonotype with a few counts. The chain employs TRBV20-1 and TRBJ1-6, with D hard to call. The CDR3 length is 13 residues. CDR1 and CDR2 from the germline V gene are DFQATT and SNEGSKA (reference sequence). V lost 1 base and J 9 bases, leaving 10 bases between the germline ends. CDR3 in amino acids: CSARVKEVSPLHF. In DNA form, the CDR3 reads TGCAGTGCTAGAGTGAAGGAAGTTTCACCCCTCCACTTT.

This clonotype was seen a few times. This could be a read error, since a much larger clone is one nucleotide away. The gene calls are TRBV18 and TRBJ2-5; D unclear. CDR1 and CDR2 from the germline V gene are KGHSH and LQKENI. Between the trimmed V and J ends, which lost 1 base and 4 bases, there was a span of 4 bases. CDR3 length: 12 residues. The DNA of the CDR3 is TGTGCCAGCTCACCACTGCCAGAGACCCAGTACTTC. Amino acids: CASSPLPETQYF.

The chain couples TRBV5-1 to TRBJ2-7; D gene unclear. The CDR3 length is 16 residues. Trimming cost V 0 bases and J 1 base, with 14 bases left between them. Per germline, CDR1 SGHRS and CDR2 YFSETQ. The CDR3 region is CASSLGSGMISYEQYF. The CDR3 nucleotides are TGCGCCAGCAGCTTGGGGTCGGGTATGATATCCTACGAGCAGTACTTC.

This rearrangement joins TRBV9 to TRBJ2-7; D uncertain. Germline lookup yields CDR1 SGDLS and CDR2 YYNGEE. There are 14 residues in the CDR3. V was clipped by 2 bases and J by 7 bases, with 16 bases between them. CDR3 nucleotides: TGTGCCAGCAGCGTTTCCGGTGGAGAGGTGGAGCAGTACTTC. It yields the protein CASSVSGGEVEQYF. Full variable domain (rest looked up from reference TRBV9 and TRBJ2-7): DSGVTQTPKHLITATGQRVTLRCSPRSGDLSVYWYQQSLDQGLQFLIQYYNGEERAKGNILERFSAQQFPDLHSELNLSSLELGDSALYFCASSVSGGEVEQYFGPGTRLTVT.

The chain employs TRBV9 and TRBJ2-7; D is possibly TRBD1 or TRBD2 (5 bases each). Trimming removed 3 bases at V and 2 bases at J, with 12 bases between. The CDR3 is made up of 14 amino acids. Germline-derived CDR1 and CDR2 are SGDLS and YYNGEE. The CDR3 nucleotides are TGTGCCAGCAGCGGGAACCGGGGCCCCTACGAGCAGTACTTC. Translating gives CASSGNRGPYEQYF.

The chain links TRBV5-5 to TRBJ2-3, with TRBD2 identical over 7 bases. CDR3 length: 16 amino acids. V was clipped by 3 bases and J by 7 bases; unmatched bases: 14. In germline, CDR1 is SGHKS, CDR2 YYEKEE (reference sequence). The CDR3: CASSWSGTAGLYTQYF. The CDR3 region has the DNA TGTGCCAGCAGCTGGAGCGGGACTGCCGGCTTGTATACGCAGTATTTT.

This clonotype was recorded many times. The chain joins TRBV2 to TRBJ2-3; D gene unclear. Looked up from germline, CDR1 is SNHLY and CDR2 is FYNNEI. The CDR3 covers 13 residues. V was shortened by 5 bases and J by 4 bases, with 10 bases between the two germline ends. As DNA, the CDR3 is TGTGCCAGCAGTAGGAGCTTGGCAGATACGCAGTATTTT. Encoded protein: CASSRSLADTQYF.

This clonotype is a singleton in its sample. CDR3 coding DNA: TGTGCCAGTAGTATAGCCGGGAGGGCCCCCTACAATGAGCAGTTCTTC. This translates into CASSIAGRAPYNEQFF. The chain has TRBV19 and TRBJ2-1, with TRBD2 matching over 8 bases. This CDR3 is built from 16 residues. CDR1 is LNHDA and CDR2 is SQIVND in the germline V gene (reference sequence). The V segment lost 1 base and the J segment 2 bases; nucleotides outside the gene matches: 4.